This TCR beta chain derives from a study of cytomegalovirus exposure and HLA in healthy donors. About this clone: Antigen unknown.

This CDR3 comprises 14 residues. Trimming pared 5 bases from V and 10 bases from J, leaving 18 bases between. Germline loops: CDR1 MNHNS, CDR2 SASEGT. PCR involved 60 Vbeta and 13 Jbeta primers. The repertoire was sequenced with immunoSEQ multiplex PCR; TCRdb's copy has only in-frame clones and lacks some. The repertoire holds some 180,000 clones, with about 80% as singletons. Findings and limits, study-wide: Immune exposure was documented only through CMV serostatus. Analyses of presence/absence relied on an assumption of roughly uniform sequencing depth across donors. Reports state that TCR beta sequences accurately predicted most subjects' HLA-A and HLA-B alleles. A link between a missense DCLRE1C variant and TCR beta V- and J-gene trimming emerged from a later analysis.

The receptor comes from a man aged 18 to 30 in good health and CMV-seronegative. Sequencing was done on a sample of PBMCs. The J gene is TRBJ2-1, the V gene TRBV6-1, with D possibly matching TRBD2 (6 bases). This chain's CDR3 is CASSLDPREREQFF. The DNA for the CDR3 is TGTGCCAGCAGTTTGGACCCTCGGGAGAGGGAGCAGTTCTTC.